This entry describes one TCR beta chain. Antigen unknown. The sample is drawn from a study of cytomegalovirus exposure and HLA in healthy donors. 60 Vbeta and 13 Jbeta primers were used in PCR. Only in-frame clones appear in the TCRdb table, and some are missing; sequencing was by immunoSEQ multiplex PCR. Of 120,000 to 150,000 clones detected, approximately 80% appear once; the ten largest clones hold 8.8%. Healthy bone marrow donors made up the cohort. Study-level results: Per published reports, the classifier diagnosed cytomegalovirus status with high specificity and sensitivity.

Trimming pared 5 bases from V and 4 bases from J, leaving 15 bases between. The CDR3 has 14 amino acids. Germline CDR1 is MNHNY and CDR2 is SVGAGI (reference sequence). The material sequenced was PBMCs. The chain carries TRBV6-6 and TRBJ2-7; D may be TRBD1 (6 bases). The clonotype originates from a woman aged 45-59 years in good health and CMV-seropositive. The CDR3, as DNA: TGTGCCAGCAGTCGACAGGACGTGGTATACGAGCAGTACTTC. Protein sequence: CASSRQDVVYEQYF.